These T cell receptor beta chains were read from a single sample in a study of T cell repertoires in cytomegalovirus infection. The antigens for these receptors are not known. MiXCR was run by TCRdb on the reads, yielding one entry per CDR3 protein. The sample consists of about 57,000 distinct CDR3 sequences, about 19% of them appearing once. The sequencing here drew on CD8+ T cells from cultured PBMCs, taken from culture after CMV antigen stimulation. The source of these receptors is a human donor in good health (CMV status not recorded). Some clones in this sample may be carry-over from other donors' samples. The CDR3 runs from the conserved cysteine through the conserved F or W. D genes are given only for firm matches. Some rows have no size entry. The others give once, few or many, or a class for an expanded clone.

j_call,v_call,d_call,cdr3_length,clone_size,cdr3_nt,cdr3_aa
TRBJ2-3,TRBV7-2,-,14,-,TGTGCCAGCAGCCTCGACCCGGTCAGGGATACGCAGTATTTT,CASSLDPVRDTQYF
TRBJ1-5,TRBV12-5,-,18,few,TGTGCTAGTGGTTTATTTCGGGGGGCAGGGGTCGGGAATCAGCCCCAGCATTTT,CASGLFRGAGVGNQPQHF
TRBJ1-5,TRBV28,-,15,-,TGTGCCAGCAGTTTATTGGACAGTGGCAATCAGCCCCAGCATTTT,CASSLLDSGNQPQHF
TRBJ2-7,TRBV7-2,-,13,few,TGTGCCAGTAGTCCGGGACTCTCCTACGAGCAGTACTTC,CASSPGLSYEQYF
TRBJ2-1,TRBV24-1,-,16,few,TGTGCCACCAGTGATCCATGGACAGTCGGCGTCGATGAGCAGTTCTTC,CATSDPWTVGVDEQFF
TRBJ1-1,TRBV4-1,TRBD1,14,-,TGCGCCAGCAGCCAAGAAGGGACAGTTTTTGAAGCTTTCTTT,CASSQEGTVFEAFF
TRBJ1-3,TRBV7-9,-,20,-,TGTGCCAGCAGCTCCCCATGGACAGCGGAGGATCGCGACTCTGGAAACACCATATATTTT,CASSSPWTAEDRDSGNTIYF
TRBJ2-1,TRBV25-1,-,12,few,TGTGCCAGCAGTGGACCAGCGGCGGGGCAGTTCTTC,CASSGPAAGQFF
TRBJ1-1,TRBV7-2,-,16,few,TGTGCCAGCAGTCCAGGACCGAGCCGACGGAACACTGAAGCTTTCTTT,CASSPGPSRRNTEAFF
TRBJ1-1,TRBV27,TRBD1,15,-,TGTGCCAGCAGTTTTGACAGGGGCAGGGTCACTGAAGCTTTCTTT,CASSFDRGRVTEAFF
TRBJ1-4,TRBV11-2,-,10,-,TGTGCCAGCGGCAATGAAAAACTGTTTTTT,CASGNEKLFF
TRBJ2-2,TRBV7-2,-,14,-,TGTGCCAGCAGCGCATCCACAGGGCCCGGGGAGCTGTTTTTT,CASSASTGPGELFF
TRBJ1-6,TRBV5-5,-,15,few,TGTGCCAGCAGCTTTCCGAGCTCCTATAATTCACCCCTCCACTTT,CASSFPSSYNSPLHF
TRBJ2-5,TRBV12-3/TRBV12-4,-,12,-,TGTGCCAGCAGTACAGACCAAGAGACCCAGTACTTC,CASSTDQETQYF
TRBJ1-4,TRBV7-9,-,14,few,TGTGCCAGCAGCCCCGACAGAGAAAATGAAAAACTGTTTTTT,CASSPDRENEKLFF